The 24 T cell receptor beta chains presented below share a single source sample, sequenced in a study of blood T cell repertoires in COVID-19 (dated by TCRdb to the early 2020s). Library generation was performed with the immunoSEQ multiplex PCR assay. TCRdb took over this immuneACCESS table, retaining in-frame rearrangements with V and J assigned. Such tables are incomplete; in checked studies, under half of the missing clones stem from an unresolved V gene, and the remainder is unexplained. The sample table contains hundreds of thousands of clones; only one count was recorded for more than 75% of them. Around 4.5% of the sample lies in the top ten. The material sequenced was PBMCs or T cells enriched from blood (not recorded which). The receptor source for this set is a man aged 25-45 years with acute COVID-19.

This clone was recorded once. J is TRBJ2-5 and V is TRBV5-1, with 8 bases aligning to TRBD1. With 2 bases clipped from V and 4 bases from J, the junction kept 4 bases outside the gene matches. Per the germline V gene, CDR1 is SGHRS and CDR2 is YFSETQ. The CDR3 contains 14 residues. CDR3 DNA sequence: TGCGCCAGCAGCTTCAGGGGGCTCACAGAGACCCAGTACTTC. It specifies CASSFRGLTETQYF.

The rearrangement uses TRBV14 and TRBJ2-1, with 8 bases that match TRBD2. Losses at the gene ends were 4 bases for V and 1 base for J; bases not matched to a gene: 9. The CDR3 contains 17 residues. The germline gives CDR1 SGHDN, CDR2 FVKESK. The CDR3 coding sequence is TGTGCCAGCAGCCCTAGACGAGCGGGGGCGTCCTACAATGAGCAGTTCTTC. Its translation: CASSPRRAGASYNEQFF.

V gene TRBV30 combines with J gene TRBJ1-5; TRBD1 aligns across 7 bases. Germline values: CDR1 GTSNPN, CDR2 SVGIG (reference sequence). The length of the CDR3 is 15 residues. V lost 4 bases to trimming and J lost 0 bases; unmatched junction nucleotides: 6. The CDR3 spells CAWTATGNSNQPQHF. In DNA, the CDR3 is TGTGCCTGGACCGCGACAGGGAATAGCAATCAGCCCCAGCATTTT.

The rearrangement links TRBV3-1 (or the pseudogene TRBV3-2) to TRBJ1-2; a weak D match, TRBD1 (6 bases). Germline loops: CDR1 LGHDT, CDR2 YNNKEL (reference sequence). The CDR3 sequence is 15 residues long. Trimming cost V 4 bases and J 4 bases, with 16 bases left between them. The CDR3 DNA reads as TGTGCCAGCAGCCCCAGGGGTCCTAAACCCTATGGCTACACCTTC. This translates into CASSPRGPKPYGYTF.

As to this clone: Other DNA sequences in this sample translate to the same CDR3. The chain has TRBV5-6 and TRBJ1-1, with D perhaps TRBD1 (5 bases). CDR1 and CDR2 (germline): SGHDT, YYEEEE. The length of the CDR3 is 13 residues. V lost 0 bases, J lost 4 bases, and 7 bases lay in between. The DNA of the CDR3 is TGTGCCAGCAGCTTGGGTAGGGGCACTGAAGCTTTCTTT. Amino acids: CASSLGRGTEAFF.

The CDR3 nucleotides are TGTGCCATCAAACTAGCGGGGGGGTTTCTTCCGTATTTT. Its protein is CAIKLAGGFLPYF. This sequence joins TRBV10-3 and TRBJ2-3; 13 bases match TRBD2. This CDR3 spans 13 amino acids. Germline assignment: CDR1 ENHRY and CDR2 SYGVKD. Unmatched junction bases numbered 9, after V lost 7 bases and J lost 14 bases.

The CDR3 sequence is CASSSLTGGNRGEQYF. CDR3 DNA: TGTGCCAGCAGCTCCCTAACGGGGGGGAATCGAGGCGAGCAGTACTTC. V gene TRBV13 combines with J gene TRBJ2-7, with 8 bases aligning to TRBD2. The germline V gene encodes CDR1 PRHDT and CDR2 FYEKMQ (reference sequence). Trimming at V came to 4 bases and at J to 6 bases, leaving 14 bases not matched to a gene. CDR3 length: 16 amino acids.

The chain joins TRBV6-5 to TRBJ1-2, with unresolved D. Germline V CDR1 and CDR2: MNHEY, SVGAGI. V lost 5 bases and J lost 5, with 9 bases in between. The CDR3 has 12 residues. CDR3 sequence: CASSPGSYGYTF. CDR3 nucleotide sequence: TGTGCCAGCAGTCCCGGGTCGTATGGCTACACCTTC.

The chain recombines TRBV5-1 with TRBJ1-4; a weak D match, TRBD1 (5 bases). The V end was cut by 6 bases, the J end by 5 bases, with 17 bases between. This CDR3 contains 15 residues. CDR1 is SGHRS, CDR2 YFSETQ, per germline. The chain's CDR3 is CASTLEAGSNEKLFF. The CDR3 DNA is TGCGCCAGCACCTTAGAAGCAGGGTCGAATGAAAAACTGTTTTTT.

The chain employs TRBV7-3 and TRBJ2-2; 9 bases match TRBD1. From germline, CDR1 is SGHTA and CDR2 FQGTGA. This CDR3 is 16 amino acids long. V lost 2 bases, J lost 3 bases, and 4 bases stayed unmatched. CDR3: CASSLVGQGYTGELFF. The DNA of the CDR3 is TGTGCCAGCAGCTTAGTAGGACAGGGGTACACCGGGGAGCTGTTTTTT.

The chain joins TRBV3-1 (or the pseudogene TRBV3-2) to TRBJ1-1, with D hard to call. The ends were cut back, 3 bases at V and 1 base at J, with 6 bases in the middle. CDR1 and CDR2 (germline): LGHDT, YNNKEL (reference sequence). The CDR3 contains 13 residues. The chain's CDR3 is CASSHTANTEAFF. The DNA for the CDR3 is TGTGCCAGCAGCCACACAGCGAACACTGAAGCTTTCTTT.

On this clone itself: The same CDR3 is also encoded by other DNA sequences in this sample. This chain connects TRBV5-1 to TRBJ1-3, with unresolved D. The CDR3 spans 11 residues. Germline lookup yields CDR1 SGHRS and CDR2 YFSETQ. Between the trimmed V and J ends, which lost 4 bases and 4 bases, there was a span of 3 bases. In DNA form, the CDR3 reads TGCGCCAGCAGCCAGGGAAACACCATATATTTT. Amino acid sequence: CASSQGNTIYF.

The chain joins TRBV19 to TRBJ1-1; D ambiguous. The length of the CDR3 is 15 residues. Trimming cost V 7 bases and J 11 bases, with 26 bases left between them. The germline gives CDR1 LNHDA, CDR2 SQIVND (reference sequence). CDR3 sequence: CASTNPNSPRTGAFF. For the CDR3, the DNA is TGTGCCAGTACCAATCCAAATTCACCCAGGACGGGGGCTTTCTTT.

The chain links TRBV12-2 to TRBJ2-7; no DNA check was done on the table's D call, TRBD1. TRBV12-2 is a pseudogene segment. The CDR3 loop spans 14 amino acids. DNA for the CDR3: TGTGCAAGTCGCTTAGACAGGGGAAACGGCGAGCAGTACTTC. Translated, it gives CASRLDRGNGEQYF.

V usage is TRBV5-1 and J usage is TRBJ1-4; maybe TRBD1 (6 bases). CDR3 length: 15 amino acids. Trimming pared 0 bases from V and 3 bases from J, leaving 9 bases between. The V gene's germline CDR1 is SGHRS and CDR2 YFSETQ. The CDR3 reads CASSLVGASNEKLFF. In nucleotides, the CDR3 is TGCGCCAGCAGCTTGGTGGGGGCCTCTAATGAAAAACTGTTTTTT. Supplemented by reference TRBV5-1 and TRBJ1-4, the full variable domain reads KAGVTQTPRYLIKTRGQQVTLSCSPISGHRSVSWYQQTPGQGLQFLFEYFSETQRNKGNFPGRFSGRQFSNSRSEMNVSTLELGDSALYLCASSLVGASNEKLFFGSGTQLSVL.

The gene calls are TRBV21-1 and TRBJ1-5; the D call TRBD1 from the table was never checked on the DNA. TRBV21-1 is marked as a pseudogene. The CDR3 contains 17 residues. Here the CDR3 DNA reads TGTGCCAGCAGCCAGGGGACCACGACACTTATCAATCAGCCCCAGCATTTT. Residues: CASSQGTTTLINQPQHF.

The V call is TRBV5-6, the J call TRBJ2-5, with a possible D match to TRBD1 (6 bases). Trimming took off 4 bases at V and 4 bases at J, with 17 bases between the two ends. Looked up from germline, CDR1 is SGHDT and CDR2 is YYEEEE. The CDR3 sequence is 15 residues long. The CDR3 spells CASSRRRTALETQYF. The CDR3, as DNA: TGTGCCAGCAGCCGACGCCGGACAGCACTAGAGACCCAGTACTTC.

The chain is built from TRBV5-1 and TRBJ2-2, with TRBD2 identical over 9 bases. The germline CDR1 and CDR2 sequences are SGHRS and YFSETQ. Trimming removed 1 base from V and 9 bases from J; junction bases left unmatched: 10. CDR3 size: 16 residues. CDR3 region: CASSLMASGARWELFF. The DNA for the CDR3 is TGCGCCAGCAGCTTGATGGCTAGCGGGGCGAGATGGGAGCTGTTTTTT.

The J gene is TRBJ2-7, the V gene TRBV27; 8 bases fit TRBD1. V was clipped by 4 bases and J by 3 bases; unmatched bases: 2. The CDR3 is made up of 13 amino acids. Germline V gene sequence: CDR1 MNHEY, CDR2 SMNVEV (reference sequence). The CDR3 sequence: CASSSQGVYEQYF. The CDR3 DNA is TGTGCCAGCAGTTCACAGGGGGTCTACGAGCAGTACTTC.

CDR3 coding DNA: TGCGCCAGCAGCGCCGGGACAGGGCTTTACGAGCAGTACTTC. Protein sequence: CASSAGTGLYEQYF. The chain joins TRBV5-1 to TRBJ2-7; TRBD1 agrees at 9 bases. V shed 4 bases and J 4 bases; nucleotides not matched to a gene: 6. CDR1 SGHRS and CDR2 YFSETQ come from the germline V gene. This CDR3 has 14 residues.

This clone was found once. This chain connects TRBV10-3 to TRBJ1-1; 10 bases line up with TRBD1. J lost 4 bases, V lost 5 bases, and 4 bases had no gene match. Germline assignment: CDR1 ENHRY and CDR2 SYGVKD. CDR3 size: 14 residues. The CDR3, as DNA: TGTGCCATCAGTAGGACAGGGGGAGGCACTGAAGCTTTCTTT. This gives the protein CAISRTGGGTEAFF.

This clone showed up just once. The CDR3 sequence: CASSRGPYNEQFF. CDR3 nucleotides: TGTGCCAGCAGCCGAGGTCCATACAATGAGCAGTTCTTC. The chain is built from TRBV11-3 and TRBJ2-1; D ambiguous. V lost 5 bases, J lost 4 bases, and 9 bases lay in between. The CDR3 is 13 amino acids. Germline V gives CDR1 SGHNT, CDR2 YENEEA. Full variable domain (rest looked up from reference TRBV11-3 and TRBJ2-1): EAGVVQSPRYKIIEKKQPVAFWCNPISGHNTLYWYLQNLGQGPELLIRYENEEAVDDSQLPKDRFSAERLKGVDSTLKIQPAELGDSAVYLCASSRGPYNEQFFGPGTRLTVL.

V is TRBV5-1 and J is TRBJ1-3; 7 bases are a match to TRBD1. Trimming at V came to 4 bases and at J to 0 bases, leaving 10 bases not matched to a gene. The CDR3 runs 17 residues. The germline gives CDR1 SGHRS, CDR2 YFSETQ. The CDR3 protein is CASSPWDSVNSGNTIYF. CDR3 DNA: TGCGCCAGCAGCCCCTGGGACAGCGTTAACTCTGGAAACACCATATATTTT.

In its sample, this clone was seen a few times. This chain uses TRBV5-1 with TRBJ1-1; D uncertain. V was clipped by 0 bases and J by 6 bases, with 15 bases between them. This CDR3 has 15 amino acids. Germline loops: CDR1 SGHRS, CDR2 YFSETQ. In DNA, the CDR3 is TGCGCCAGCAGCTTGGAGAGCCGGACTGGCGCTGAAGCTTTCTTT. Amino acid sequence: CASSLESRTGAEAFF.